The rows below give T cell receptor beta chains drawn from one sample of a study of control samples from healthy donors and cancer patients. Profiled with immunoSEQ multiplex PCR; TCRdb holds only in-frame clones, not every one. The table records 110,000 or so clones, just over 90% of them present only once. The specimen sequenced was blood. The receptor source for this set is a human donor in good health. The donor label of this sample is uncertain. The CDR3 runs from the conserved cysteine through the conserved F or W. The D gene is left open where the match is weak. Clone sizes are given selectively: once, few, many, or a class where the clone is expanded.

DNA: TGCGCCAGCAGCTTCGGTTCCTATAATTCACCCCTCCACTTT
CDR3: CASSFGSYNSPLHF
D: .
V: TRBV5-1
J: TRBJ1-6
size: .

DNA: TGTGCCAGCATGGGGGTGGAGGGGGGAATGAACACTGAAGCTTTCTTT
CDR3: CASMGVEGGMNTEAFF
D: .
V: TRBV27
J: TRBJ1-1
size: .

DNA: TGTGCCAGCAGACTACCCCCGGGACAGGGAATATATCAGCCCCAGCATTTT
CDR3: CASRLPPGQGIYQPQHF
D: TRBD1
V: TRBV7-3
J: TRBJ1-5
size: .

DNA: TGTGCCACCAGCAGAAGGGGCCGAGGAACTACAGATACGCAGTATTTT
CDR3: CATSRRGRGTTDTQYF
D: .
V: TRBV15
J: TRBJ2-3
size: once

DNA: TGCGCCAGCAGCTTGCGTTCCCCGGGCAATGAGCAGTTCTTC
CDR3: CASSLRSPGNEQFF
D: .
V: TRBV5-1
J: TRBJ2-1
size: few

DNA: TGTGCCACCAGTGATTTGGGGGGCACTGAAGCTTTCTTT
CDR3: CATSDLGGTEAFF
D: .
V: TRBV24-1
J: TRBJ1-1
size: .

DNA: TGCGCCAGCAGCCTCCCCTCCAACGAGCAGTACTTC
CDR3: CASSLPSNEQYF
D: .
V: TRBV5-1
J: TRBJ2-7
size: .

DNA: TGCGCCAGCAGCTCGTCCACAGGGGGTTACGAGCAGTACTTC
CDR3: CASSSSTGGYEQYF
D: TRBD1
V: TRBV5-1
J: TRBJ2-7
size: .

DNA: TGTGCCAGTATGCTGGGAAATGGCTACACCTTC
CDR3: CASMLGNGYTF
D: .
V: TRBV19
J: TRBJ1-2
size: once

DNA: TGTGCCAGTAGTACCCCAGGGGGGGGGAACTATGGCTACACCTTC
CDR3: CASSTPGGGNYGYTF
D: TRBD1
V: TRBV19
J: TRBJ1-2
size: .

DNA: TGTGCCAGCAGTTTATCGAAGGGGGCCGGCTACACCTTC
CDR3: CASSLSKGAGYTF
D: TRBD1
V: TRBV27
J: TRBJ1-2
size: .

DNA: TGTGCCAGCAATCGACAGGGTTCTGTTGAAGCTTTCTTT
CDR3: CASNRQGSVEAFF
D: TRBD1
V: TRBV12-3/TRBV12-4
J: TRBJ1-1
size: .

DNA: TGTGCCAGCAGTTCTGGGGCCAACGTCCTGACTTTC
CDR3: CASSSGANVLTF
D: .
V: TRBV6-2/TRBV6-3
J: TRBJ2-6
size: once

DNA: TGTGCCAGTAGTAGGATGGCCAGGGGAGAGTTCCAGCCCCAGCATTTT
CDR3: CASSRMARGEFQPQHF
D: .
V: TRBV19
J: TRBJ1-5
size: .

DNA: TGTGCCAGCAGCAAGACTACTAACACAGATACGCAGTATTTT
CDR3: CASSKTTNTDTQYF
D: .
V: TRBV7-9
J: TRBJ2-3
size: .

DNA: TGTGCCAGCTCACAAACAGGGGTTGCCGTCGGGGAGCTGTTTTTT
CDR3: CASSQTGVAVGELFF
D: TRBD1
V: TRBV18
J: TRBJ2-2
size: .

DNA: TGTGCCAGCAGTGCGGGACTATACAATGAGCAGTTCTTC
CDR3: CASSAGLYNEQFF
D: TRBD2
V: TRBV27
J: TRBJ2-1
size: .

DNA: TGTGCCACCAGTACTAGCGGGGGGGCCATAGATACGCAGTATTTT
CDR3: CATSTSGGAIDTQYF
D: TRBD2
V: TRBV24-1
J: TRBJ2-3
size: few

DNA: TGTGCCAGCAGTTACGAGACAGGGGGACATTCACCCCTCCACTTT
CDR3: CASSYETGGHSPLHF
D: TRBD1
V: TRBV6-5
J: TRBJ1-6
size: .

DNA: TGTGCCAGCAGTGACGAAGGGTACGAGCAGTACTTC
CDR3: CASSDEGYEQYF
D: .
V: TRBV6-6
J: TRBJ2-7
size: .

DNA: TGCGCCAGCAGCCTACTAGCGGGGGGGCCCACAGATACGCAGTATTTT
CDR3: CASSLLAGGPTDTQYF
D: TRBD2
V: TRBV5-1
J: TRBJ2-3
size: .

DNA: TGTGCCAGCAACTTTGGACAGGGCGAAGGGCAGCCCCAGCATTTT
CDR3: CASNFGQGEGQPQHF
D: .
V: TRBV21-1
J: TRBJ1-5
size: .

DNA: TGTGCCACCAGTGATGAGTACACAGGGGACGTCCAGTACTTC
CDR3: CATSDEYTGDVQYF
D: TRBD1
V: TRBV24-1
J: TRBJ2-4
size: .

DNA: TGTGCCATCAGTGATCTAAGCAGATCCTACGAGCAGTACTTC
CDR3: CAISDLSRSYEQYF
D: .
V: TRBV10-3
J: TRBJ2-7
size: once

DNA: TGTGCCAGCAGCAGTTCTTATACCGGGACAGCGAACACTGAAGCTTTCTTT
CDR3: CASSSSYTGTANTEAFF
D: TRBD1
V: TRBV3-1/TRBV3-2
J: TRBJ1-1
size: .

DNA: TGTGCCAGCAGTTTATCGTCCAGGGTTGGAGAAAAACTGTTTTTT
CDR3: CASSLSSRVGEKLFF
D: .
V: TRBV27
J: TRBJ1-4
size: .

DNA: TGTGCCAGTACCTTGACAGGGGCCGATGGCTACACCTTC
CDR3: CASTLTGADGYTF
D: TRBD1
V: TRBV19
J: TRBJ1-2
size: .

DNA: TGTGCCAGTAGTATCAGCGGGACAGGGGGGGCCTACGAGCAGTACTTC
CDR3: CASSISGTGGAYEQYF
D: TRBD1
V: TRBV19
J: TRBJ2-7
size: .

DNA: TGTGCCACCAGCAGAGTCGCGATGGGGTACGAGCAGTACTTC
CDR3: CATSRVAMGYEQYF
D: .
V: TRBV15
J: TRBJ2-7
size: .

DNA: TGTGCCAGCAGGGAGGAGGGGGCTGCCGGGGAGCTGTTTTTT
CDR3: CASREEGAAGELFF
D: .
V: TRBV25-1
J: TRBJ2-2
size: once

DNA: TGCGCCAGCAGCCAAGTCGGGCATCAGCCCCAGCATTTT
CDR3: CASSQVGHQPQHF
D: .
V: TRBV4-1
J: TRBJ1-5
size: few